This T cell receptor (beta chain) was sequenced in a study of blood T cell repertoires in COVID-19. Looking at the study overall: The origin of the acute and convalescent COVID-19 samples was the United States, Italy and Spain. Sources were T cells, B-cell-depleted T cells, or PBMCs; the material itself was cDNA or gDNA.

Germline V CDR1 and CDR2: MNHEY, SVGEGT. The V gene end was trimmed by 4 bases and the J gene end by 6 bases; junction bases not matched to a gene: 1. There are 13 residues in the CDR3. Study processing details: Reference gene primer amplification gave nucleated cell count estimates. The protocol was immunoSEQ multiplex PCR, while the TCRdb copy is restricted to in-frame clones and leaves out a portion. The V and J calls and clone size are taken from that table; D and trimming were inferred from the DNA. The table shows around 75,000 clones, with roughly 89% occurring only once. V and J are TRBV6-2 or TRBV6-3 and TRBJ1-1, with 11 bases matching TRBD1. Sequencing was carried out using peripheral blood. This TCR was sampled from a middle-aged man with acute or convalescent COVID-19. The CDR3: CASSLGQGAEAFF. In DNA, the CDR3 is TGTGCCAGCAGTTTGGGACAGGGGGCTGAAGCTTTCTTT.